The 13 T cell receptor beta chains below were found in one sample sequenced in a study of blood T cells in healthy people across ages. Alongside a J-beta primer mix, a sample-barcoded 5' primer served in a second PCR lasting 7 to 11 cycles. MiXCR, run by TCRdb on the 5' RACE reads, gives a single entry per CDR3 protein. The data show around 900,000 distinct CDR3 sequences, roughly 51% seen once. The source material was blood. These receptors were collected from a woman aged 55-70 years in good health.

The rearrangement joins TRBV10-3 to TRBJ2-7; D is undetermined. This CDR3 has 14 amino acids. The germline CDR1 and CDR2 sequences are ENHRY and SYGVKD. V lost 2 bases to trimming and J lost 3 bases, with 11 bases between them. CDR3 coding DNA: TGTGCCATCAGTGAGGACTGGAGAAACTACGAGCAGTACTTC. Translation gives CAISEDWRNYEQYF.

The chain joins TRBV2 to TRBJ2-7; D is tentatively TRBD1 or TRBD2 (5 bases each). Germline loops: CDR1 SNHLY, CDR2 FYNNEI. The CDR3 runs to 13 residues. V lost 8 bases and J lost 3, with 14 bases in between. The CDR3 is CASGGATGYEQYF. The CDR3 region has the DNA TGTGCCAGCGGGGGAGCGACGGGCTACGAGCAGTACTTC.

This chain links TRBV30 with TRBJ2-3, with a tentative D call TRBD2 (6 bases). In germline, CDR1 is GTSNPN, CDR2 SVGIG (reference sequence). This CDR3 is 15 amino acids long. Trimming removed 1 base from V and 2 bases from J, with 13 bases in between. CDR3 region: CAWSALSGYTDTQYF. For the CDR3, the DNA is TGTGCCTGGAGTGCCCTTAGCGGATACACAGATACGCAGTATTTT.

This clonotype came up a few times. The chain joins TRBV20-1 to TRBJ2-5; TRBD2 aligns across 10 bases. The CDR3 extends over 15 amino acids. CDR1 and CDR2 (germline): DFQATT, SNEGSKA (reference sequence). V dropped 6 bases and J dropped 2; count of bases not matched to a gene: 9. DNA of the CDR3: TGCAGTGCCGTGGGAGCGGGAGGGTTTCAAGAGACCCAGTACTTC. It translates to CSAVGAGGFQETQYF.

Only one count was recorded for this clonotype. The chain carries TRBV28 and TRBJ2-3; TRBD2 aligns across 7 bases. The CDR3 consists of 21 residues. Germline V lookup: CDR1 MDHEN, CDR2 SYDVKM. Trimming took 4 bases from V and 4 from J; bases not matched to a gene: 26. The CDR3 here is CASSSNSIWGRAKNHPDTQYF. The CDR3 nucleotides read TGTGCCAGCAGTTCAAATTCGATTTGGGGGAGGGCCAAGAACCATCCAGATACGCAGTATTTT. Full variable domain (remainder filled in from reference TRBV28 and TRBJ2-3): DVKVTQSSRYLVKRTGEKVFLECVQDMDHENMFWYRQDPGLGLRLIYFSYDVKMKEKGDIPEGYSVSREKKERFSLILESASTNQTSMYLCASSSNSIWGRAKNHPDTQYFGPGTRLTVL.

This clonotype was detected a few times. V gene TRBV6-5 combines with J gene TRBJ2-5; D is undetermined. Trimming pared 2 bases from V and 0 bases from J, leaving 13 bases between. Germline V gene lookup returns CDR1 MNHEY and CDR2 SVGAGI. The CDR3 length is 16 residues. The CDR3 spells CASSYPVRPNQETQYF. The CDR3 DNA sequence: TGTGCCAGCAGTTACCCGGTGAGGCCGAACCAAGAGACCCAGTACTTC.

This clonotype was counted between two and nine times. The CDR3 coding sequence is TGTGCCACCAGCGGGACTAGCGGGAGGTCAGATACGCAGTATTTT. Its translation: CATSGTSGRSDTQYF. The rearrangement links TRBV10-3 to TRBJ2-3; TRBD2 aligns across 15 bases. V lost 10 bases to trimming and J lost 4 bases; unmatched junction nucleotides: 6. The CDR3 has 15 amino acids. Germline values: CDR1 ENHRY, CDR2 SYGVKD.

This chain uses TRBV20-1 with TRBJ2-1, with 11 bases that match TRBD2. Germline trimming cut 3 bases from V and 8 bases from J; bases unmatched to any gene: 12. CDR1 is DFQATT, CDR2 SNEGSKA, per germline (reference sequence). CDR3 length equals 16 residues. DNA of the CDR3: TGCAGTGCTAGTCAAACTAGCGGGAGTTTTAATTATGAGCAGTTCTTC. Its translation is CSASQTSGSFNYEQFF.

This clonotype was detected only once. This sequence joins TRBV6-2 or TRBV6-3 and TRBJ2-1, with 10 bases aligning to TRBD1. This CDR3 has 17 residues. With V trimmed by 5 bases and J by 9 bases, 16 bases remained unmatched. CDR1 is MNHEY, CDR2 SVGEGT, per germline. The CDR3 here is CASSLLIPGQGSGEQFF. CDR3 sequence (DNA): TGTGCCAGCAGTCTCCTTATACCGGGACAGGGGTCGGGTGAGCAGTTCTTC.

The genes are TRBV9 and TRBJ2-4; 9 bases are a match to TRBD1. The J call may be mistaken, given a closer DNA end match to TRBJ2-7. The germline gives CDR1 SGDLS, CDR2 YYNGEE. This CDR3 has 15 residues. In DNA, the CDR3 is TGTGCCAGCAGCCCGCATACGGGACAGGGCCTCGAGCAGTACTTC. It translates to CASSPHTGQGLEQYF.

The V call is TRBV4-2, the J call TRBJ2-7; unclear D gene. Germline loops: CDR1 LGHNA, CDR2 YNFKEQ. The CDR3 has 14 amino acids. V lost 0 bases and J 1 base, leaving 7 bases between the germline ends. CDR3: CASSQDGRSYEQYF. CDR3 nucleotide sequence: TGTGCCAGCAGCCAAGATGGGCGGTCCTACGAGCAGTACTTC.

The chain recombines TRBV6-2 or TRBV6-3 with TRBJ2-3, with D possibly matching TRBD2 (5 bases). The CDR3 sequence is 15 residues long. The ends were cut back, 6 bases at V and 0 bases at J, with 13 bases in the middle. In germline, CDR1 is MNHEY, CDR2 SVGEGT. The CDR3: CASRERWPSTDTQYF. CDR3 nucleotide sequence: TGTGCCAGCAGAGAGCGGTGGCCTAGCACAGATACGCAGTATTTT.

J is TRBJ2-5 and V is TRBV5-1; 8 bases are shared with TRBD2. The end of the DNA aligns better with TRBJ2-7, so the J call may be wrong. Per the germline V gene, CDR1 is SGHRS and CDR2 is YFSETQ. This CDR3 is built from 14 residues. CDR3 DNA sequence: TGCGCCAGCAGCTCAGGAGCGGGAGCGGGCGAGCAGTACTTC. Its translation is CASSSGAGAGEQYF.